The rows below give T cell receptor beta chains drawn from one sample of a study of T cell responses to AZD1222 COVID-19 vaccine. Method: immunoSEQ multiplex PCR; TCRdb's copy keeps in-frame clones and lacks some. The table shows some 110,000 clones, with approximately 90% occurring only once. Sequencing was performed on peripheral blood, taken 28 days after the second AZD1222 dose. The receptors come from an adult who received the AZD1222 COVID-19 vaccine. The CDR3 runs from the conserved cysteine through the conserved F or W. The D gene is left open where the match is weak. Expanded clones get a size class; other rows say once, few or many, or leave the size out.

cdr3_nt cdr3_aa v_call cdr3_length clone_size d_call j_call
TGTGCCAGCAGCCGGGCGGAAGGGGGCACTGAAGCTTTCTTT CASSRAEGGTEAFF TRBV7-9 14 - - TRBJ1-1
TGTGCCAGCACTGACTCCGGGACAGGGTGGAACGAGCAGTACTTC CASTDSGTGWNEQYF TRBV6-5 15 - TRBD1 TRBJ2-7
TGTGCCAGCAGTTTATTGGGAGGGAGCTCCTACAATGAGCAGTTCTTC CASSLLGGSSYNEQFF TRBV27 16 - TRBD2 TRBJ2-1
TGTGCCAGCAGCTTTCAGGACGGAGCCTACGAGCAGTACTTC CASSFQDGAYEQYF TRBV11-3 14 - - TRBJ2-7
TGTGCCACCAGTGATTTCCCCTCTAGCTCCTACAATGAGCAGTTCTTC CATSDFPSSSYNEQFF TRBV24-1 16 - - TRBJ2-1
TGTGCCAGCAGCCCCCGCCGGGACAGGGTGTCCGAGCAGTACTTC CASSPRRDRVSEQYF TRBV7-8 15 - TRBD1 TRBJ2-7
TGTGCCAGCAGCGACGAGACTATAAACAATGAGCAGTTCTTC CASSDETINNEQFF TRBV9 14 - - TRBJ2-1
TGTGCCAGCCAAACAGCAAGCTCCTACAATGAGCAGTTCTTC CASQTASSYNEQFF TRBV3-1/TRBV3-2 14 - - TRBJ2-1
TGTGCCAGCAGCTTAGAAGGGGGCCGAGAGACCCAGTACTTC CASSLEGGRETQYF TRBV7-2 14 - TRBD1 TRBJ2-5
TGCGCCAGCAGCCAAGCCGGCCCAGCGGGGGGCAATGAGCAGTTCTTC CASSQAGPAGGNEQFF TRBV4-1 16 - TRBD2 TRBJ2-1
TGTGCCTGGAGTCGCCCAGGGGGGATCTATGGCTACACCTTC CAWSRPGGIYGYTF TRBV30 14 once TRBD1 TRBJ1-2
TGTGCCAGCAGATACCGGGACAGGTTTAATTCACCCCTCCACTTT CASRYRDRFNSPLHF TRBV2 15 - TRBD1 TRBJ1-6
TGTGCCACCAGCAGAGTAAAGACAGGGATCCGGGCCCAGCATTTT CATSRVKTGIRAQHF TRBV15 15 - TRBD1 TRBJ1-5
TGTGCCAGCTCATCCGGACAGGCAGACGATGGCTACACCTTC CASSSGQADDGYTF TRBV27 14 - TRBD1 TRBJ1-2
TGTGCCAGCAGCTGGGGGGGCGGTAGCGTCACAGATACGCAGTATTTT CASSWGGGSVTDTQYF TRBV9 16 - - TRBJ2-3
TGTGCCAGTACCCCAGCCAGAAGCGGAGGCCAAGAGACCCAGTACTTC CASTPARSGGQETQYF TRBV19 16 once - TRBJ2-5
TGTGCCAGCAGCTTACAGGGAACCCGTAACTATGGCTACACCTTC CASSLQGTRNYGYTF TRBV13 15 few - TRBJ1-2
TGTGCCACCAGTGAGGGCGGGAGGGCCGGCTTCGATGAGCAGTTCTTC CATSEGGRAGFDEQFF TRBV24-1 16 - TRBD2 TRBJ2-1
TGTGCCAGCAGCCCACTACAGGGATGCTCCTACAATGAGCAGTTCTTC CASSPLQGCSYNEQFF TRBV21-1 16 - - TRBJ2-1
TGCGCCAGCAGCCAGGACGCGGAAGCTTTCTTT CASSQDAEAFF TRBV4-1 11 few - TRBJ1-1
TGTGCCAGCAGCGTAGAGAGTGCGTCGGTCACCGGGGAGCTGTTTTTT CASSVESASVTGELFF TRBV9 16 - - TRBJ2-2
TGCGCCAGCAGTAAGCTCGGGAACAGGGATACGCAGTATTTT CASSKLGNRDTQYF TRBV4-1 14 - - TRBJ2-3
TGTGCCAGCAGCTTAGGTGCGGCGCCTAGGGAGCAGTACTTC CASSLGAAPREQYF TRBV13 14 - - TRBJ2-7
TGTGCCAGCAGTGAAGTTTCGGACAGGATTAACTATGGCTACACCTTC CASSEVSDRINYGYTF TRBV2 16 - TRBD1 TRBJ1-2
TGTGCCAGCAGCTTAGGGCAGGGGGCTTGGACTGAAGCTTTCTTT CASSLGQGAWTEAFF TRBV5-6 15 - TRBD1 TRBJ1-1
TGTGCCAGCAGTTTTGGCTCTAGCGGGATCGATACGCAGTATTTT CASSFGSSGIDTQYF TRBV28 15 - TRBD2 TRBJ2-3
TGTGCCAGCAGCTTGGAGCAGGGGCGCGAGGGAGAGACCCAGTACTTC CASSLEQGREGETQYF TRBV7-6 16 - - TRBJ2-5
TGTGCCAGCAGCTCGATAAATGAGGGCCCAGATACGCAGTATTTT CASSSINEGPDTQYF TRBV5-6 15 - - TRBJ2-3
TGTGCCAGCAGCCGAGCGGGAGGGCCGGTCGGGGAGCTGTTTTTT CASSRAGGPVGELFF TRBV5-4 15 - TRBD2 TRBJ2-2
TGTGCCAGCAGTTTAGCGGTCCACACTGAAGCTTTCTTT CASSLAVHTEAFF TRBV12-3/TRBV12-4 13 - - TRBJ1-1
TGCGCCAGCAGCTTCGCGTCGGGAGAAGGGTCCTACGAGCAGTACTTC CASSFASGEGSYEQYF TRBV5-1 16 - - TRBJ2-7
TGTGCCAGCAGCTTAGGCCTGGGGGACACTGAAGCTTTCTTT CASSLGLGDTEAFF TRBV7-3 14 - - TRBJ1-1
TGCGCCAGCAGCCCCTTGGGGGTCGTTAAATATGGCTACACCTTC CASSPLGVVKYGYTF TRBV4-1 15 - - TRBJ1-2
TGTGCCAGCAGTAGACAGGGCACCGGGGAGCTGTTTTTT CASSRQGTGELFF TRBV6-5 13 - TRBD1 TRBJ2-2
TGTGCCAGTAGTAAGCAAACAGGGGCGGCTAATGAAAAACTGTTTTTT CASSKQTGAANEKLFF TRBV19 16 - TRBD1 TRBJ1-4
TGTGCCAGTAGTATAGCTTTACAGTCTGAAGCTTTCTTT CASSIALQSEAFF TRBV19 13 once - TRBJ1-1
TGCGCCAGCAGCTTGGGGGGGCGCCGCTCTGGAAACACCATATATTTT CASSLGGRRSGNTIYF TRBV5-1 16 - - TRBJ1-3
TGTGCCAGTAGTACTAAGACAGGGTACAATCAGCCCCAGCATTTT CASSTKTGYNQPQHF TRBV19 15 - TRBD1 TRBJ1-5
TGTGCCAGCAGCTTGTTATCTTCCGGGGTAGAGACCCAGTACTTC CASSLLSSGVETQYF TRBV5-4 15 - - TRBJ2-5
TGTGCCAGCCCCGTAAGCGGTCCGGATCAGCCCCAGCATTTT CASPVSGPDQPQHF TRBV11-3 14 - - TRBJ1-5
TGCAGCGTGGGGGTCGTCTATGGCTACACCTTC CSVGVVYGYTF TRBV29-1 11 - - TRBJ1-2
TGTGCCTGGAGTGTAACAGGATTGGGAGGCTACACCTTC CAWSVTGLGGYTF TRBV30 13 few - TRBJ1-2
TGTGCCAGCAGCCAAGATTGGCGTACTGGCACAGATACGCAGTATTTT CASSQDWRTGTDTQYF TRBV4-2 16 - - TRBJ2-3
TGTGCCAGCAGCTTAACCCAGAGGACTAGCGGGAGGTTCTACGAGCAGTACTTC CASSLTQRTSGRFYEQYF TRBV7-9 18 - TRBD2 TRBJ2-7
TGTGCCACCAGCAGACACACCTCGAGGAGGGTCGGGGAAAAACTGTTTTTT CATSRHTSRRVGEKLFF TRBV15 17 - - TRBJ1-4
TGTGCCAGCAGTGAAGCGTTGATAGCGGGGGGGAGCACAGATACGCAGTATTTT CASSEALIAGGSTDTQYF TRBV2 18 - TRBD2 TRBJ2-3
TGTGCCAGCAGTTACTCGGGACAGGGTCACTACAATGAGCAGTTCTTC CASSYSGQGHYNEQFF TRBV6-2/TRBV6-3 16 - TRBD1 TRBJ2-1
TGTGCCAGCAGTTCAGACAGACGAGAGACCCAGTACTTC CASSSDRRETQYF TRBV12-3/TRBV12-4 13 - - TRBJ2-5
TGTGCCAGCAGTTCACCCGGAGCCTTCTCTGGAAACACCATATATTTT CASSSPGAFSGNTIYF TRBV28 16 - - TRBJ1-3
TGCGCCAGCAGTCAATCCACAACTGAAGCTTTCTTT CASSQSTTEAFF TRBV23-1 12 - - TRBJ1-1
TGTGCCAGCACCCGTACGCCTCGGGGTTCCTACGAGCAGTACTTC CASTRTPRGSYEQYF TRBV11-3 15 - - TRBJ2-7
TGTGCCAGCTCACCGCTTCTAGGATTCACTGAAGCTTTCTTT CASSPLLGFTEAFF TRBV18 14 - - TRBJ1-1
TGTGCCAGCACCGGGGCAAACACTGAAGCTTTCTTT CASTGANTEAFF TRBV7-9 12 - - TRBJ1-1
TGCGCCAGCAGCTCAGCGGGAGTGCCCTACAATGAGCAGTTCTTC CASSSAGVPYNEQFF TRBV5-1 15 - TRBD2 TRBJ2-1